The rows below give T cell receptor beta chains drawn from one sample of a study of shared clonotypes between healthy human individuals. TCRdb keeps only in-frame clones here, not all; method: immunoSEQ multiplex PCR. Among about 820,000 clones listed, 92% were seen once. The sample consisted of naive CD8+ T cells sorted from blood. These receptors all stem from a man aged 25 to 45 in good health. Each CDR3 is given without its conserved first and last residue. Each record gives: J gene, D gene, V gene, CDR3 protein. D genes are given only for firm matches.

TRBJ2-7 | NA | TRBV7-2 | ASSLVFRGPYEQY
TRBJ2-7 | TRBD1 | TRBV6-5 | ASRDRNAYEQY
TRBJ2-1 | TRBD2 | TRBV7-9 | ASSPRPLAGGNSYNEQF
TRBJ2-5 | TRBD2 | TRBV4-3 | ASSRWASGDSIETQY
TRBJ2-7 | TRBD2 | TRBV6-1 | ASSEPGLAFYEQY
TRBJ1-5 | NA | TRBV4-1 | ASSQGLEARQPQH
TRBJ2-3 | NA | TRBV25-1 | ASTEERGASTDTQY
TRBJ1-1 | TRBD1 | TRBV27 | ASSFSGGEAF
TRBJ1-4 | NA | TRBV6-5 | ASSLGLTNEKLF
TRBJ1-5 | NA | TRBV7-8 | ASSLRPSNQPQH
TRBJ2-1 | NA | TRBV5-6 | ASSLAGGGNEQF
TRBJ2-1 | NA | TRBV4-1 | ASSQEGTPYNEQF
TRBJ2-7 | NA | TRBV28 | ASRRELGYEQY
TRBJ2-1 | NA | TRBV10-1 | ASSESAGWEQF
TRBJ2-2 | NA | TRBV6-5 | ASKPNTVGELF
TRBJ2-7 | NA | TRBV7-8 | ASSLARTQWEEQY
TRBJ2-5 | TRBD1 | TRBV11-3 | ASSLEPQGAGQETQY
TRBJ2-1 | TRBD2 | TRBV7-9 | ASSHSGSMYNEQF
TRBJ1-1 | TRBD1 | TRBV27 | ASRPGQGDTEAF
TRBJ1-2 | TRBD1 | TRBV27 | ASSLGTGWASGYT
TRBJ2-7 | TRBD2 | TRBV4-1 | ASSQDSLAGAYEQY
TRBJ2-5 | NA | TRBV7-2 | ASSVGGERETQY
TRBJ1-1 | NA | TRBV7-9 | ASSPTSKGADTEAF
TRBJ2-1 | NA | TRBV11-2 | ASSPRQSSYNEQF
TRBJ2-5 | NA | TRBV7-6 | ASSPSLAYQETQY
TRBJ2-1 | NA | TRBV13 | ASSLRGSPGNEQF
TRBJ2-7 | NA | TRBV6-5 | ASSYSWTAYEQY
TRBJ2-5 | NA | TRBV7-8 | ASSVEVGSVETQY
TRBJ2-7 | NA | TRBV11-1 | ASSLEVEQY
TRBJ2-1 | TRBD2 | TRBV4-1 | ASSQLTSGRDNEQF
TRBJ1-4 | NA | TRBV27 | ASSLLGSDEKLF
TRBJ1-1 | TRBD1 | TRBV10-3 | ASLGTGGNTEAF
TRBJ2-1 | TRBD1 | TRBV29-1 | SVEGSRVTGSSYNEQF
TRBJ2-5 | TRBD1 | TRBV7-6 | ASSLDRALETQY
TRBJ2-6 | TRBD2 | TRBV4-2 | ASSQEGGGRRANVLT
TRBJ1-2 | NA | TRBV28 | ASSTQGFGYGYT
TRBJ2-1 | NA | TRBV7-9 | ASSLTSPLYNEQF
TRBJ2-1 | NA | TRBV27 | ASSKGDEQF
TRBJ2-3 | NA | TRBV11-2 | ASSFGGRTDTQY
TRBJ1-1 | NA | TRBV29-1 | SVEWGAAF
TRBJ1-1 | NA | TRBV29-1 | SVDTMNTEAF
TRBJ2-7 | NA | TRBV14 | ASSQVGGVSYEQY
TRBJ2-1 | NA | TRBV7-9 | ASSFLSTRRENPTDEQF
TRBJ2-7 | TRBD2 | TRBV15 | ATSRGLADAYEQY
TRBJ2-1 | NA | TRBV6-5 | ASSYSGAREQF
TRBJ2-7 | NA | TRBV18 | ASSATGRLTYEQY